This T cell receptor (beta chain) was identified during a study of blood T cell repertoires in COVID-19 (TCRdb year 2020). Context from the whole study: Samples from collaborators originated in the United States, Italy and Spain and spanned both the acute and convalescent phases of COVID-19. The prospective study material was composed of cDNA or gDNA derived from T cells, B-cell-depleted T cells, or PBMCs. The dataset comprised deeply sampled blood TCRbeta repertoires from subjects exposed to, actively infected with, or recovered from COVID-19. A freely available public database, intended as a resource for researchers studying the immune response to SARS-CoV-2, is where the repertoires were released. Samples came from the ongoing ImmuneRACE study (first 160 participants) plus 1,254 subjects from 6 global collaborators. The sample metadata nearly always contained a de-identified subject ID, COVID-19 status, age in years and sex. Where HLA class I and class II types were available, the types were taken from metadata supplied by the sample provider, not from assay-based typing.

General conclusions and limits of the study: How much clinical and demographic metadata was included differed by source and by participant, and the metadata was provided uncurated.

Enrolling through a virtual design, the prospective study's participants ranged in age from about 18 to 89 years and lived across approximately 25 United States geographic areas. Cohort assignment in the prospective study relied on participant-reported clinical history from a screening survey and a study questionnaire. Exposed participants were defined as having been in contact with someone with a PCR-confirmed or clinician-diagnosed COVID-19 case within 2 weeks of study entry. Each participant in the prospective study had whole blood, serum and a nasopharyngeal or oropharyngeal swab collected by mobile phlebotomists. Over a roughly two-month period, participants in the prospective study had the option of providing additional blood draws and questionnaires. Prospective study blood samples were shipped either frozen or at room temperature before DNA extraction. With respect to this clone: The specificity of this receptor is unknown. Nothing much larger sits one base from this clone, and base qualities are not available.

TCRbeta CDR3 regions were amplified from genomic DNA using the immunoSEQ Assay, a bias-controlled multiplex PCR. The study's processing was this. Within the assay, amplification of reference gene primers was used to estimate how many nucleated cells each sample contained. To quantify the absolute abundance of each unique TCRbeta CDR3 rearrangement, sequence reads were collapsed and filtered. For each sample, productive Simpson clonality was calculated as the square root of Simpson's diversity index over productive rearrangements. TCRdb provides this immuneACCESS table in a form limited to in-frame rearrangements. Some clones are lacking; in checked studies, under half of them reflect an unresolved V gene, and why the rest are absent is not known. The D gene and trimming were derived from the DNA, and the V and J assignments and clone size from that table. The sample table records roughly 200,000 clones; roughly 90% of these occur just once. Jointly, the top ten make up approximately 4.8% of the sample.

The specimen was PBMCs or T cells enriched from blood (not recorded which). The clonotype comes from a woman aged 25 to 39 who had been exposed to COVID-19.

The CDR3 here reads CASSLTRGELFF. The DNA is TGTGCCAGCAGCTTAACCAGGGGGGAGCTGTTTTTT. The chain is encoded by TRBV7-3 joined to TRBJ2-2; a confident D gene designation cannot be given. Deletion took 0 bases off V and 8 bases off J, with a span of 4 bases between the germline ends. From a lookup of the germline V gene, CDR1 and CDR2 are SGHTA and FQGTGA. Measured from the cysteine to the phenylalanine, the CDR3 is 12 residues long. This entry keeps only the CDR3 DNA: 36 bases, framed from base 1.